The rows below give T cell receptor beta chains drawn from one sample of a study of CD8 T cells in Susac syndrome. TCRdb ran MiXCR on the immunoSEQ multiplex PCR reads and lists one entry per CDR3 protein. Seen here are about 150,000 distinct CDR3 sequences, approximately 93% observed once, and the top ten hold around 0.09%. The sequenced sample consisted of CD4+ T cells from PBMCs. Receptors were obtained from a human donor with multiple sclerosis. CDR3s include the opening cysteine and the closing phenylalanine or tryptophan. The D gene is left open where the match is weak. Expanded clones get a size class; other rows say once, few or many, or leave the size out.

d_gene | j_gene | abundance | v_gene | CDR3aa | CDR3nt
. | TRBJ1-6 | . | TRBV12-3/TRBV12-4 | CASSLAQRESPLHF | TGTGCCAGCAGTTTAGCGCAAAGGGAATCACCCCTCCACTTT
. | TRBJ1-4 | few | TRBV7-2 | CASSSGPATNEKLFF | TGTGCCAGCAGCTCTGGACCTGCAACTAATGAAAAACTGTTTTTT
. | TRBJ1-1 | . | TRBV30 | CAWSRAGNTEAFF | TGTGCCTGGAGTAGGGCAGGGAACACTGAAGCTTTCTTT
. | TRBJ2-1 | . | TRBV5-6 | CASSDSGRSYNEQFF | TGTGCCAGCAGCGATAGCGGTCGCTCCTACAATGAGCAGTTCTTC
. | TRBJ1-1 | . | TRBV6-1 | CASTPRGGWDAEAFF | TGTGCCAGCACTCCCAGGGGCGGGTGGGACGCTGAAGCTTTCTTT
. | TRBJ2-7 | . | TRBV28 | CASSGLQQGREQYF | TGTGCCAGCAGTGGACTCCAACAGGGACGCGAGCAGTACTTC
TRBD2 | TRBJ2-7 | . | TRBV2 | CASSEGLAGYEQYF | TGTGCCAGCAGCGAGGGACTAGCGGGCTACGAGCAGTACTTC
. | TRBJ1-1 | . | TRBV7-9 | CASSSTDTMNTEAFF | TGTGCCAGCAGCTCGACGGATACTATGAACACTGAAGCTTTCTTT
TRBD2 | TRBJ2-7 | . | TRBV11-2 | CASSLTSGRLASSYEQYF | TGTGCCAGCAGCTTGACTAGCGGGAGATTAGCGAGCTCCTACGAGCAGTACTTC
. | TRBJ2-6 | . | TRBV4-1 | CASSNRGITGANVLTF | TGCGCCAGCAGCAATAGGGGAATTACTGGGGCCAACGTCCTGACTTTC
TRBD1 | TRBJ2-5 | . | TRBV4-1 | CASRGQGIETQYF | TGCGCCAGCAGGGGACAGGGAATCGAGACCCAGTACTTC
TRBD2 | TRBJ2-3 | . | TRBV20-1 | CSARVGLAGGPASDTQYF | TGCAGTGCTAGAGTTGGACTAGCGGGAGGACCAGCGTCAGATACGCAGTATTTT
. | TRBJ2-5 | . | TRBV20-1 | CSARDKGTQYF | TGCAGTGCTAGAGATAAGGGGACCCAGTACTTC
. | TRBJ1-4 | . | TRBV7-7 | CASSFPNRDPRVEGEKLFF | TGTGCCAGCAGCTTTCCCAACCGGGACCCCCGTGTCGAGGGTGAAAAACTGTTTTTT
. | TRBJ2-3 | . | TRBV7-8 | CASSSRRITDTQYF | TGTGCCAGCAGCTCGAGACGGATCACAGATACGCAGTATTTT
. | TRBJ2-7 | . | TRBV20-1 | CSVPRSAGHSYEQYF | TGCAGTGTCCCCCGGTCAGCGGGTCACTCCTACGAGCAGTACTTC
TRBD1 | TRBJ1-3 | once | TRBV12-3/TRBV12-4 | CASSRQGGGNTIYF | TGTGCCAGCAGTCGACAGGGAGGTGGAAACACCATATATTTT
TRBD1 | TRBJ1-2 | once | TRBV5-1 | CASSRGQGAKNGYTF | TGCGCCAGCAGCAGAGGACAGGGGGCGAAGAATGGCTACACCTTC
TRBD2 | TRBJ2-5 | . | TRBV6-5 | CASSYRFAGEETQYF | TGTGCCAGCAGTTACCGCTTCGCGGGAGAAGAGACCCAGTACTTC
. | TRBJ1-5 | . | TRBV19 | CASSTAGASSQPQHF | TGTGCCAGTTCAACGGCAGGCGCTTCATCTCAGCCCCAGCATTTT
. | TRBJ1-1 | . | TRBV7-3 | CASSLLRALNTEAFF | TGTGCCAGCAGCCTCCTTCGGGCCTTGAACACTGAAGCTTTCTTT
. | TRBJ2-1 | . | TRBV3-1 | CASSHLSYNEQFF | TGTGCCAGCAGCCACCTCTCCTACAATGAGCAGTTCTTC
TRBD1 | TRBJ1-4 | . | TRBV18 | CASSPLPDRGGNEKLFF | TGTGCCAGCTCACCACTCCCGGACAGGGGGGGTAATGAAAAACTGTTTTTT
TRBD2 | TRBJ2-1 | . | TRBV7-2 | CASSLVGGLGGDEQFF | TGTGCCAGCAGCTTAGTGGGGGGACTAGGAGGTGATGAGCAGTTCTTC
TRBD2 | TRBJ2-1 | . | TRBV5-1 | CASSLIESGGDEQFF | TGCGCCAGCAGCTTGATAGAAAGCGGGGGGGATGAGCAGTTCTTC
TRBD2 | TRBJ2-7 | . | TRBV15 | CATALGLAGTGKQYF | TGTGCCACCGCACTGGGGCTAGCGGGGACTGGGAAGCAGTACTTC
. | TRBJ2-7 | . | TRBV10-3 | CAIGQTYEQYF | TGTGCCATCGGACAAACTTACGAGCAGTACTTC
. | TRBJ1-1 | . | TRBV28 | CASGAGTAEGTEAFF | TGTGCCAGCGGGGCCGGGACCGCCGAGGGAACTGAAGCTTTCTTT
. | TRBJ1-3 | . | TRBV7-2 | CASSFDGSSENTIYF | TGTGCCAGCAGCTTCGACGGTAGCTCTGAAAACACCATATATTTT